These T cell receptor beta chains were read from a single sample in a study of cytomegalovirus exposure and HLA in healthy donors. Using immunoSEQ multiplex PCR, the repertoire was profiled, and TCRdb retains in-frame clones only, with some absent. The table records 250,000 to 350,000 clones, around 90% of them present only once. The sequenced sample consisted of PBMCs. These receptor sequences come from a woman aged 25 to 39 in good health and CMV-seropositive. Both conserved end residues are part of each CDR3. The D gene is left open where the match is weak. Part of the rows lack a size; the others show once, few, many or a class for expanded clones.

CDR3aa	CDR3nt	j_gene	v_gene	d_gene	abundance
CAISEVGGTYNEQFF	TGTGCCATCAGTGAAGTAGGGGGTACATACAATGAGCAGTTCTTC	TRBJ2-1	TRBV10-3	NA	NA
CSVGGQVGYTF	TGCAGCGTTGGGGGACAGGTTGGCTACACCTTC	TRBJ1-2	TRBV29-1	TRBD1	NA
CASSLRAGSRSPLHF	TGTGCCAGCAGTTTAAGGGCAGGGAGTAGATCACCCCTCCACTTT	TRBJ1-6	TRBV28	NA	NA
CASSPRTSGSDEQFF	TGTGCCAGCAGCCCACGGACTAGCGGGAGCGATGAGCAGTTCTTC	TRBJ2-1	TRBV7-8	TRBD2	NA
CASSPRQRHSYEQYF	TGTGCCAGCAGCCCCCGACAGAGACACTCCTACGAGCAGTACTTC	TRBJ2-7	TRBV21-1	NA	NA
CASSQDSSGGPEKLFF	TGTGCCAGCAGCCAAGATTCATCGGGGGGTCCGGAAAAACTGTTTTTT	TRBJ1-4	TRBV4-2	NA	many
CSSTPRDRPYNEQFF	TGCAGCTCGACCCCCCGGGACAGACCCTACAATGAGCAGTTCTTC	TRBJ2-1	TRBV29-1	TRBD1	NA
CAWSGQTNQPQHF	TGTGCCTGGAGTGGACAGACTAATCAGCCCCAGCATTTT	TRBJ1-5	TRBV30	NA	NA
CASSLVHNQPQHF	TGTGCCAGCAGTTTAGTTCACAATCAGCCCCAGCATTTT	TRBJ1-5	TRBV28	NA	NA
CAWSITSGRALRVGSYEQYF	TGTGCCTGGAGCATTACTAGCGGGAGGGCCTTGAGGGTTGGCTCCTACGAGCAGTACTTC	TRBJ2-7	TRBV30	TRBD2	NA
CATQLRGQLGYTF	TGTGCCACCCAGCTCAGGGGGCAGTTAGGCTACACCTTC	TRBJ1-2	TRBV6-5	TRBD1	NA
CASSVVGGHEQYF	TGTGCCAGCAGCGTAGTAGGGGGCCACGAGCAGTACTTC	TRBJ2-7	TRBV9	TRBD1	NA
CSVVALAGGYEQYF	TGCAGCGTTGTAGCGCTAGCGGGAGGCTACGAGCAGTACTTC	TRBJ2-7	TRBV29-1	TRBD2	NA
CASSSDSPLNYGYTF	TGCGCCAGCAGCTCGGACAGCCCCCTGAACTATGGCTACACCTTC	TRBJ1-2	TRBV5-1	NA	NA
CASQEAGISGNTIYF	TGCGCCAGCCAAGAGGCAGGGATCTCTGGAAACACCATATATTTT	TRBJ1-3	TRBV5-1	NA	NA
CASSLQATNEKLFF	TGTGCCAGCAGCTTGCAAGCAACTAATGAAAAACTGTTTTTT	TRBJ1-4	TRBV7-6	NA	once
CASSSSGDYNEQFF	TGTGCCAGCAGCTCTAGCGGAGACTACAATGAGCAGTTCTTC	TRBJ2-1	TRBV7-3	TRBD2	NA
CASSPVFTEAFF	TGTGCCAGCAGCCCCGTTTTCACTGAAGCTTTCTTT	TRBJ1-1	TRBV2	NA	NA
CASSVEPRYEQYF	TGTGCCAGCAGCGTAGAGCCCCGGTACGAGCAGTACTTC	TRBJ2-7	TRBV9	NA	once
CAWGGLIEQYF	TGTGCCTGGGGGGGGCTTATAGAGCAGTACTTC	TRBJ2-7	TRBV30	NA	NA
CASSQGRDTTYEQYF	TGCGCCAGCAGCCAAGGCCGGGACACTACTTACGAGCAGTACTTC	TRBJ2-7	TRBV5-1	NA	NA
CSGYWPGQGAYEQYF	TGCAGCGGGTATTGGCCGGGACAGGGAGCCTACGAGCAGTACTTC	TRBJ2-7	TRBV29-1	TRBD1	NA
CASSIWQGVGNTEAFF	TGTGCCAGTAGTATTTGGCAGGGCGTGGGGAACACTGAAGCTTTCTTT	TRBJ1-1	TRBV19	NA	NA
CAWSHGLSESEAFF	TGTGCCTGGAGTCACGGACTATCAGAGTCTGAAGCTTTCTTT	TRBJ1-1	TRBV30	NA	NA
CSVFLGNAGNTIYF	TGCAGCGTTTTTCTGGGGAATGCTGGAAACACCATATATTTT	TRBJ1-3	TRBV29-1	NA	NA
CASSPPIRGGYTF	TGTGCCAGCTCACCGCCGATTCGGGGCGGCTACACCTTC	TRBJ1-2	TRBV18	NA	few
CASSPDRAGYTF	TGTGCCAGCAGCCCGGACAGGGCTGGCTACACCTTC	TRBJ1-2	TRBV7-9	TRBD1	NA
CASTRQGAGLEQYF	TGTGCCAGCACTCGACAGGGGGCGGGCCTCGAGCAGTACTTC	TRBJ2-7	TRBV28	TRBD1	NA
CSVPGPAGYTF	TGCAGCGTTCCCGGACCCGCGGGCTACACCTTC	TRBJ1-2	TRBV29-1	NA	NA
CASKMGGSVGYTF	TGTGCCAGCAAGATGGGGGGCTCTGTTGGCTACACCTTC	TRBJ1-2	TRBV2	NA	NA
CASSLGGTGGPSSYEQYF	TGTGCCAGCAGCCTCGGGGGGACAGGGGGTCCGAGCTCCTACGAGCAGTACTTC	TRBJ2-7	TRBV16	TRBD1	NA
CASTSGTLPYNEQFF	TGTGCCAGCACTTCCGGGACTTTGCCTTACAATGAGCAGTTCTTC	TRBJ2-1	TRBV6-5	NA	NA
CASSSGEGAWDTQYF	TGTGCCAGCAGCTCCGGGGAGGGGGCATGGGATACGCAGTATTTT	TRBJ2-3	TRBV7-3	NA	NA
CASSLGGTMGNTIYF	TGTGCCAGCAGCTTGGGAGGAACGATGGGAAACACCATATATTTT	TRBJ1-3	TRBV5-4	NA	NA
CASSAVLATNTGELFF	TGCGCCAGCAGCGCCGTTCTAGCGACGAACACCGGGGAGCTGTTTTTT	TRBJ2-2	TRBV5-1	NA	NA
CASSVVPGGNTEAFF	TGTGCCAGCAGCGTAGTCCCAGGGGGGAACACTGAAGCTTTCTTT	TRBJ1-1	TRBV9	TRBD1	NA
CASSPPTGVTEAFF	TGTGCCAGCAGCCCCCCGACGGGGGTCACTGAAGCTTTCTTT	TRBJ1-1	TRBV7-8	NA	NA
CASSPHESGANVLTF	TGCGCCAGCAGCCCCCATGAATCTGGGGCCAACGTCCTGACTTTC	TRBJ2-6	TRBV4-3	NA	NA
CAISESAAGNTIYF	TGTGCCATCAGTGAGTCCGCAGCTGGAAACACCATATATTTT	TRBJ1-3	TRBV10-3	NA	few
CASSYTGSGANVLTF	TGTGCCAGCAGTTACACAGGGTCTGGGGCCAACGTCCTGACTTTC	TRBJ2-6	TRBV6-5	NA	NA
CASSFGTDYGYTF	TGTGCCAGCAGCTTCGGGACGGACTATGGCTACACCTTC	TRBJ1-2	TRBV27	NA	NA
CASSQGGDWRYGYTF	TGCGCCAGCAGCCAAGGAGGGGATTGGCGCTATGGCTACACCTTC	TRBJ1-2	TRBV4-3	NA	NA
CASSQGRGSSYEQYF	TGTGCCAGCAGCCAAGGAAGGGGTAGCTCCTACGAGCAGTACTTC	TRBJ2-7	TRBV4-2	NA	NA
CASSELTGGYEQYF	TGTGCCAGCAGTGAGCTTACAGGGGGCTACGAGCAGTACTTC	TRBJ2-7	TRBV6-1	TRBD1	NA
CASSSPLAGRTGELFF	TGTGCCAGCTCATCCCCGCTAGCGGGACGCACCGGGGAGCTGTTTTTT	TRBJ2-2	TRBV18	TRBD2	NA
CAWNRAGQETQYF	TGTGCCTGGAACAGGGCGGGGCAAGAGACCCAGTACTTC	TRBJ2-5	TRBV30	NA	NA
CASSQPGTESYEQYF	TGCGCCAGCAGCCAACCCGGGACTGAGTCCTACGAGCAGTACTTC	TRBJ2-7	TRBV4-1	NA	NA
CASTGAETQYF	TGCGCCAGCACTGGGGCAGAGACCCAGTACTTC	TRBJ2-5	TRBV5-1	NA	once
CASSQGGTAPGGYTF	TGCGCCAGCAGCCAAGGTGGGACAGCCCCGGGCGGCTACACCTTC	TRBJ1-2	TRBV4-1	TRBD1	NA
CASSQGYQGVSTDTQYF	TGTGCCAGCAGCCAAGGTTATCAAGGGGTTTCCACAGATACGCAGTATTTT	TRBJ2-3	TRBV4-2	NA	many
CASSLVTNEKLFF	TGTGCCAGCAGCTTGGTAACTAATGAAAAACTGTTTTTT	TRBJ1-4	TRBV5-6	NA	NA